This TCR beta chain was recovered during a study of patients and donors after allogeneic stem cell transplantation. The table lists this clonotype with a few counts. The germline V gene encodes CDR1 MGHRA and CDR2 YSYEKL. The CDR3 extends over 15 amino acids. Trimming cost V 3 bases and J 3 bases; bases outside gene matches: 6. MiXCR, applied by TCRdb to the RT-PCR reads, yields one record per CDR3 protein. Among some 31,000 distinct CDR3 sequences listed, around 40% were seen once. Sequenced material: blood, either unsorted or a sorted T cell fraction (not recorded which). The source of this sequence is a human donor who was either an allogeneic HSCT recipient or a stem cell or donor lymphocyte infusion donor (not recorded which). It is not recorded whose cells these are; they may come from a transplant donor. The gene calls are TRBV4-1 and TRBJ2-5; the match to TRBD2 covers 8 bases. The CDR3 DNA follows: TGCGCCAGCAGCCAGGGAGCGGGAGTTGAAGAGACCCAGTACTTC. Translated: CASSQGAGVEETQYF.